This T cell receptor (beta chain) was recorded in a study of T cell responses to AZD1222 COVID-19 vaccine (dated by TCRdb to 2020 to 2022). Turning to the overall study: AZD1222 recipients given second doses at about 4 weeks or at about 12 weeks were pooled, since spike-specific TCR depth and breadth were not found to differ between the two schedules. A total of 230 to 250 trial participants underwent TCR sequencing, of whom roughly 210 had received two doses of AZD1222 and around 25 had received two doses of the MenACWY control vaccine. Enrollment into the trials was organized by age into subgroups of 18-55, 56-69 and 70-plus years, and those subgroups contained roughly 150, 30 and 60 TCR-sequenced participants, respectively. What the study reported, not specific to this receptor: After two AZD1222 doses, spike-specific TCR breadth and depth were significantly higher than at day 0 and than in MenACWY recipients. Because no day 14 peak-response samples were available, the repertoires could be characterized only after the peak T cell response. The 56-69-year group was small, and its depth increase did not reach significance, likely because of low power. Conclusions about previously exposed vaccinees were limited because only a handful of AZD1222 recipients were SARS-CoV-2 seropositive at baseline. Participants were mostly white British and included more females than males, and it was suggested by the authors that clonal diversity may have been underestimated. The vaccine-associated CD4 TCRs covered the entire spike protein, and the dominant responses fell in regions 160-218 and 743-854. Nearly half of unique spike-specific TCRs reportedly recognized epitopes outside regions mutated in the B.1.351 and B.1.1.7 variants.

Comments on this clone: Its specific antigen is unknown. Base-call qualities are not available, and no considerably larger clone is one nucleotide away.

As encoded in the germline V gene (reference sequence), CDR1 is SEHNR while CDR2 is FQNEAQ. Measured from the cysteine to the phenylalanine, the CDR3 is 14 residues long. This entry keeps only the CDR3 DNA: 42 bases, framed from base 1. V drops 0 bases and J drops 8 bases, leaving 8 bases in between. The CDR3 regions of human TCRbeta chains were subjected to immunosequencing. In the original analysis: Repertoire TCRs were matched against a reference library of SARS-CoV-2-specific TCRs generated with the MIRA antigen-specificity platform. Breadth was defined as the fraction of unique TCRs that were SARS-CoV-2-associated. Depth was defined as the fraction of total T cells that were SARS-CoV-2-associated. Using the MIRA data, each spike-specific TCR was mapped to the spike region that the TCR reacts to and placed in a CD4 or CD8 class. Log10-transformed breadth and depth values were compared by one-way ANOVA with Sidak's multiple comparisons tests. TCRdb obtained this table from immuneACCESS and retained in-frame rearrangements with V and J assigned. These tables miss some clones; where compared with another copy, unresolved V genes account for less than half of the shortfall, and the remainder is unexplained. That table gives V, J and clone size, and the DNA gave D and trimming. The table for this sample lists some 120,000 clones; 80% to 90% of them were counted only once. Of the sample, less than 10% is held by the ten largest clones.

The time point label here, explained by the study, means: baseline before first vaccination. Samples from vaccinated people were obtained from the UK trials COV001 and COV002, which included a single-blind randomized controlled phase 2/3 trial of AZD1222 (ChAdOx1 nCoV-19) in healthy adults. Trial participant PBMC samples were collected at day 0 and day 28 after the second dose for TCRbeta chain sequencing. The chain employs TRBV7-9 and TRBJ1-6, with the D gene not confidently named. This TCR was sampled from an adult in good health. Sequenced material: peripheral blood, taken on day 0 of AZD1222 vaccination. CDR3 reads: CASSLAGIDSPLHF. The DNA sequence is as follows: TGTGCCAGCAGCTTAGCAGGGATCGATTCACCCCTCCACTTT.